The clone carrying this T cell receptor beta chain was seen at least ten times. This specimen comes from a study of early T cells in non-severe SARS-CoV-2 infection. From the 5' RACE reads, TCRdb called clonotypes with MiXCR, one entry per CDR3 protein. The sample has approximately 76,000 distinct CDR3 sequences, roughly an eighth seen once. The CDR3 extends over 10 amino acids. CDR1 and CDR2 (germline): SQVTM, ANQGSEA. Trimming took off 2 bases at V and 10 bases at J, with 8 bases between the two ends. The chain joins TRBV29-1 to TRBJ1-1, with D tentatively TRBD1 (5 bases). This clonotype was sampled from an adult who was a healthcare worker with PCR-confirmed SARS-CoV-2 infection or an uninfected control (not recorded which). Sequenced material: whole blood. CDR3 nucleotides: TGCAGCGTTGAACAGGGAGTAGCTTTCTTT. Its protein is CSVEQGVAFF. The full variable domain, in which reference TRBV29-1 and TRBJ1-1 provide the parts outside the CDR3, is SAVISQKPSRDICQRGTSLTIQCQVDSQVTMMFWYRQQPGQSLTLIATANQGSEATYESGFVIDKFPISRPNLTFSTLTVSNMSPEDSSIYLCSVEQGVAFFGQGTRLTVV.